This TCR beta chain is from a study of cytomegalovirus exposure and HLA in healthy donors. V was pared by 3 bases and J by 8 bases, with 17 bases between. The CDR3 length is 15 residues. Germline loops: CDR1 SGHDT, CDR2 YYEEEE. The donors were healthy bone marrow donors. At collection, donors were nominally healthy, but unrecorded immune exposures were probable. Both 60 Vbeta primers and 13 Jbeta primers went into the PCR. Some clones are missing from TCRdb's copy, which holds only in-frame ones; the method was immunoSEQ multiplex PCR. The table records about 110,000 clones, less than 85% of them present only once. Notes on this clone: No antigen is known for it.

Findings of the study overall: As a later analysis revealed, most CMV-associated TCR beta chains appeared HLA-restricted.

The sequence was collected from a man between 35 and 55 years old in good health and CMV-seropositive. The rearrangement links TRBV5-6 to TRBJ1-4; tentatively, D is TRBD1 (6 bases). Specimen: PBMCs. CDR3 DNA: TGTGCCAGCAGCTACACAGGGAAATTAGGGGAAAAACTGTTTTTT. This encodes CASSYTGKLGEKLFF.